The 30 T cell receptor beta chains below were found in one sample sequenced in a study of early T cells in non-severe SARS-CoV-2 infection. TCRdb re-analysed the 5' RACE reads in MiXCR, keeping a single row per CDR3 protein. This sample has fewer than 55,000 distinct CDR3 sequences, with around a tenth found just once. The sequenced sample consisted of whole blood. These receptors all come from an adult who was a healthcare worker with PCR-confirmed SARS-CoV-2 infection or an uninfected control (not recorded which).

This clonotype showed up many times. V gene TRBV12-3 or TRBV12-4 combines with J gene TRBJ1-5; 9 nucleotides align to TRBD1. V lost 6 bases, J lost 6 bases, and 9 bases stayed unmatched. The CDR3 is made up of 15 amino acids. The CDR3 region has the DNA TGTGCCAGCAGCTCCAGGACAGGGGTGGGTCAGCCCCAGCATTTT. Translated, it gives CASSSRTGVGQPQHF.

This clonotype was observed many times. The chain carries TRBV7-3 and TRBJ1-1; tentative D call: TRBD1 (5 bases). Between the trimmed V and J ends, which lost 2 bases and 4 bases, there was a span of 14 bases. The CDR3 length is 15 residues. CDR1 and CDR2 from the germline V gene are SGHTA and FQGTGA. The DNA of the CDR3 is TGTGCCAGCAGCTTATCTCCAGGGCGGGTCACTGAAGCTTTCTTT. Its protein product is CASSLSPGRVTEAFF.

This clonotype has just a few counts. The rearrangement uses TRBV11-2 and TRBJ2-1; 10 positions match TRBD2. Trimming cost V 0 bases and J 10 bases; bases outside gene matches: 3. CDR3 size: 14 residues. Germline lookup yields CDR1 SGHAT and CDR2 FQNNGV. CDR3 in DNA: TGTGCCAGCAGCTTAGATCTACTAGCGGGAGAGCAGTTCTTC. This encodes CASSLDLLAGEQFF.

The table lists this clonotype with many counts. This chain joins TRBV3-1 and TRBJ2-7; no definite D call. The V end lost 0 bases, the J end lost 1 base, and 7 bases lay between the germline ends. Germline CDR1 reads LGHDT; CDR2 reads YNNKEL (reference sequence). The CDR3 length is 14 residues. The CDR3 is CASSQDFVSYEQYF. The CDR3 coding sequence is TGTGCCAGCAGCCAAGATTTCGTGTCCTACGAGCAGTACTTC.

This clonotype was observed a few times. The V call is TRBV6-2 or TRBV6-3, the J call TRBJ2-2; D is unclear. The CDR3 runs to 17 residues. In germline, CDR1 is MNHEY, CDR2 SVGEGT. V was shortened by 0 bases and J by 7 bases, with 18 bases between the two germline ends. The CDR3 reads CASSYSILGFLGGELFF. The CDR3 nucleotides are TGTGCCAGCAGTTACTCGATTCTAGGCTTTCTGGGCGGGGAGCTGTTTTTT.

This clonotype was seen at least ten times. The chain carries TRBV24-1 and TRBJ1-1, with D hard to call. Looked up from germline, CDR1 is KGHDR and CDR2 is SFDVKD. Trimming removed 3 bases at V and 9 bases at J, with 19 bases between. This CDR3 contains 15 residues. CDR3 protein: CATSDTGTDPRKAFF. The CDR3 DNA sequence: TGTGCCACCAGTGATACTGGCACAGATCCTCGAAAAGCTTTCTTT.

The rearrangement uses TRBV7-3 and TRBJ2-1, with D perhaps TRBD1 or TRBD2 (5 bases each). The CDR3 has 17 residues. Trimming shortened V by 2 bases and J by 4 bases, and 18 bases separated the two germline ends. The germline gives CDR1 SGHTA, CDR2 FQGTGA. The CDR3 loop reads CASSLVAGTGYYNEQFF. DNA for the CDR3: TGTGCCAGCAGCTTAGTTGCAGGGACCGGTTATTACAATGAGCAGTTCTTC.

The table lists this clonotype with a few counts. The chain joins TRBV7-8 to TRBJ2-1; 7 positions match TRBD1. Germline V gene lookup returns CDR1 SGHVS and CDR2 FQNEAQ. The CDR3 runs to 14 residues. Trimming removed 0 bases from V and 4 bases from J; junction bases left unmatched: 0. CDR3 DNA sequence: TGTGCCAGCAGCTTAGCGGGACAGTACAATGAGCAGTTCTTC. Its protein product is CASSLAGQYNEQFF.

This clonotype was seen a handful of times. The rearrangement uses TRBV6-5 and TRBJ1-1; tentatively, D is TRBD1 (6 bases). V was cut by 6 bases and J by 6 bases, with 20 bases left in between. Germline V gene lookup returns CDR1 MNHEY and CDR2 SVGAGI. CDR3 length equals 15 residues. CDR3 DNA sequence: TGTGCCAGCAGAATGGGGACAACTGAGACCGCTGAAGCTTTCTTT. Translated: CASRMGTTETAEAFF.

This clonotype was found many times. The chain joins TRBV20-1 to TRBJ1-3, with 9 bases matching TRBD1. Germline values: CDR1 DFQATT, CDR2 SNEGSKA (reference sequence). Trimming cost V 7 bases and J 0 bases; bases outside gene matches: 1. The CDR3 is 13 residues long. The CDR3 is CSGTGDSGNTIYF. In DNA, the CDR3 is TGCAGTGGGACAGGGGACTCTGGAAACACCATATATTTT.

The table lists this clonotype with a few counts. The chain combines TRBV19 with TRBJ1-4; 8 bases match TRBD1. The CDR3 consists of 16 residues. CDR1 LNHDA and CDR2 SQIVND come from the germline V gene (reference sequence). V gave up 4 bases and J gave up 0 bases; unmatched junction bases: 4. Here the CDR3 reads CASSSRGRATNEKLFF. CDR3 nucleotide sequence: TGTGCCAGTAGTAGCAGGGGGCGAGCAACTAATGAAAAACTGTTTTTT.

CDR3 bases: TGTGCCAGCAGCCCCTCATTGAACACTGAAGCTTTCTTT. Translating it yields CASSPSLNTEAFF. The chain has TRBV11-2 and TRBJ1-1; D remains ambiguous. Germline V gene sequence: CDR1 SGHAT, CDR2 FQNNGV. This CDR3 has 13 amino acids. Trimming shortened V by 5 bases and J by 0 bases, and 7 bases separated the two germline ends.

Ten or more counts support this clonotype. The V gene is TRBV12-3 or TRBV12-4, the J gene TRBJ1-4; maybe TRBD1 (5 bases). The CDR3 is 16 amino acids. V was shortened by 6 bases and J by 7 bases, with 21 bases between the two germline ends. Here the CDR3 reads CASRRDGGREFEKLFF. The CDR3 nucleotides are TGTGCCAGCAGACGGGACGGTGGCCGTGAGTTTGAAAAACTGTTTTTT.

This chain links TRBV19 with TRBJ2-1; unclear D gene. CDR1 is LNHDA and CDR2 is SQIVND in the germline V gene (reference sequence). The CDR3 sequence is 16 residues long. Trimming shortened V by 2 bases and J by 0 bases, and 11 bases separated the two germline ends. Here the CDR3 DNA reads TGTGCCAGTAGTATAATAAGGGTACACTCCTACAATGAGCAGTTCTTC. It yields the protein CASSIIRVHSYNEQFF.

This clonotype has a count of ten or more. The V and J genes are TRBV15 and TRBJ2-3; weak D call: TRBD1 (6 bases). This CDR3 comprises 16 residues. Germline-derived CDR1 and CDR2 are LNHNV and YYDKDF (reference sequence). V was pared by 3 bases and J by 0 bases, with 13 bases between. CDR3 nucleotide sequence: TGTGCCACCAGCAGCGGACAGTTCTCTAGCACAGATACGCAGTATTTT. Translating gives CATSSGQFSSTDTQYF.

This clonotype has more than one count but fewer than ten. The chain employs TRBV12-3 or TRBV12-4 and TRBJ2-7; the match to TRBD2 covers 11 bases. Trimming took 5 bases from V and 1 from J; bases not matched to a gene: 1. The CDR3 has 14 residues. DNA for the CDR3: TGTGCCAGCAGTGGACTAGCGGGTTCCTACGAGCAGTACTTC. Translated: CASSGLAGSYEQYF.

This clonotype was found many times. The chain links TRBV10-3 to TRBJ1-4; 9 bases fit TRBD1. CDR1 is ENHRY and CDR2 is SYGVKD in the germline V gene. The length of the CDR3 is 14 residues. The V gene end was trimmed by 4 bases and the J gene end by 7 bases; junction bases not matched to a gene: 4. CDR3 nucleotide sequence: TGTGCCATCAGTGGGACAGGGGAAGGTGAAAAACTGTTTTTT. This sequence encodes CAISGTGEGEKLFF.

This sequence joins TRBV27 and TRBJ1-3; D gene unclear. The CDR3 totals 14 residues. V was clipped by 2 bases and J by 2 bases, with 7 bases between them. CDR1 and CDR2 from the germline V gene are MNHEY and SMNVEV (reference sequence). CDR3 sequence: CASSLRGTGNTIYF. The CDR3 DNA reads as TGTGCCAGCAGTTTACGGGGTACTGGAAACACCATATATTTT.

This clonotype was detected ten times or more. This chain uses TRBV7-9 with TRBJ2-3; TRBD2 matches 7 bases. Per the germline V gene, CDR1 is SEHNR and CDR2 is FQNEAQ (reference sequence). V gave up 7 bases and J gave up 5 bases; unmatched junction bases: 9. The CDR3 is 14 residues long. This CDR3 is CASTRAGVGDTQYF. The CDR3 DNA reads as TGTGCCAGCACTAGGGCGGGGGTCGGAGATACGCAGTATTTT. The entire variable domain, with the rest obtained from reference TRBV7-9 and TRBJ2-3, is as follows: DTGVSQNPRHKITKRGQNVTFRCDPISEHNRLYWYRQTLGQGPEFLTYFQNEAQLEKSRLLSDRFSAERPKGSFSTLEIQRTEQGDSAMYLCASTRAGVGDTQYFGPGTRLTVL.

At least ten counts were recorded for this clonotype. The V gene is TRBV5-1, the J gene TRBJ2-1; 9 bases fit TRBD1. CDR1 is SGHRS, CDR2 YFSETQ, per germline. V was pared by 4 bases and J by 3 bases, with 5 bases of the junction left unmatched. The CDR3 covers 15 residues. The CDR3, as DNA: TGCGCCAGCAGCCCCGGACAGGGGAGCTACAATGAGCAGTTCTTC. It is translated as CASSPGQGSYNEQFF.

Many counts were recorded for this clonotype. The chain uses TRBV7-2 and TRBJ2-2; D unresolved. The CDR3 sequence is 13 residues long. The V gene's germline CDR1 is SGHTA and CDR2 FQGNSA. Deletions cut 1 base from V and 6 bases from J, with 6 bases between. CDR3 in DNA: TGTGCCAGCAGCTTAGTCCAGTCCGGGGAGCTGTTTTTT. Amino acid sequence: CASSLVQSGELFF. The entire variable domain, with the rest obtained from reference TRBV7-2 and TRBJ2-2, is as follows: GAGVSQSPSNKVTEKGKDVELRCDPISGHTALYWYRQSLGQGLEFLIYFQGNSAPDKSGLPSDRFSAERTGGSVSTLTIQRTQQEDSAVYLCASSLVQSGELFFGEGSRLTVL.

This clonotype was observed a handful of times. The chain links TRBV4-1 to TRBJ2-7, with a possible D match to TRBD1 (5 bases). This CDR3 region has 12 residues. V was trimmed by 2 bases and J by 6 bases, leaving 8 bases between them. CDR1 is MGHRA and CDR2 is YSYEKL in the germline V gene. The chain's CDR3 is CASSQRGSEQYF. For the CDR3, the DNA is TGCGCCAGCAGCCAAAGGGGAAGCGAGCAGTACTTC.

This clonotype appeared many times. The chain uses TRBV5-1 and TRBJ2-3, with D perhaps matching TRBD1 (6 bases). CDR1 is SGHRS and CDR2 is YFSETQ in the germline V gene. Trimming shortened V by 3 bases and J by 5 bases, and 13 bases separated the two germline ends. CDR3 length: 14 residues. This CDR3 is CASSSQGNRDTQYF. The CDR3 DNA reads TGCGCCAGCAGCTCACAGGGCAACAGAGATACGCAGTATTTT.

This clonotype was seen many times. J is TRBJ2-3 and V is TRBV4-3; perhaps TRBD2 as D (5 bases). Trimming shortened V by 0 bases and J by 4 bases, and 17 bases separated the two germline ends. The CDR3 is made up of 17 amino acids. CDR1 is LGHNA and CDR2 is YSLEER in the germline V gene. CDR3 loop: CASSQDYQREGSDTQYF. The CDR3 region has the DNA TGCGCCAGCAGCCAAGATTACCAGCGAGAGGGTTCAGATACGCAGTATTTT.

This clonotype was counted many times. The chain employs TRBV7-2 and TRBJ2-5; 8 bases line up with TRBD1. The V segment lost 1 base and the J segment 4 bases; nucleotides outside the gene matches: 17. Germline values: CDR1 SGHTA, CDR2 FQGNSA. The CDR3 spans 19 residues. CDR3 DNA: TGTGCCAGCAGCTTAGGGTTTGGTGTGTACAGGGGGAAACGAGAGACCCAGTACTTC. This encodes CASSLGFGVYRGKRETQYF.

This clonotype has a count of ten or more. The rearrangement links TRBV6-2 or TRBV6-3 to TRBJ2-1; 11 bases align to TRBD2. CDR1 is MNHEY, CDR2 SVGEGT, per germline. This CDR3 has 15 amino acids. The V gene end was trimmed by 5 bases and the J gene end by 9 bases; junction bases not matched to a gene: 9. CDR3 in DNA: TGTGCCAGCAGTGCACTAGCGGGAGCGACGAGTGAGCAGTTCTTC. It codes for CASSALAGATSEQFF.

At least ten counts were recorded for this clonotype. The chain combines TRBV20-1 with TRBJ2-1; D is undetermined. Per the germline V gene, CDR1 is DFQATT and CDR2 is SNEGSKA (reference sequence). V dropped 6 bases and J dropped 4 bases, with 10 bases sitting between them. The CDR3 spans 12 residues. CDR3 region: CSAPPYYNEQFF. The CDR3 DNA follows: TGCAGTGCCCCACCTTATTACAATGAGCAGTTCTTC.

Only a few counts were recorded for this clonotype. The genes are TRBV21-1 and TRBJ2-7; the table's D call, TRBD1, was not checked against the DNA. TRBV21-1 has pseudogene status. This CDR3 has 14 amino acids. In nucleotides, the CDR3 is TGTGCCAGCAGCGCTGTCTATTTGGGCTACGAGCAGTACTTC. Amino acid sequence: CASSAVYLGYEQYF.

This clonotype was detected only a few times. This chain connects TRBV14 to TRBJ2-1; the D gene is possibly TRBD1 (5 bases). CDR3 size: 14 residues. The V end was cut by 1 base, the J end by 2 bases, with 6 bases between. Germline CDR1 SGHDN, CDR2 FVKESK. CDR3 protein: CASSQGGPYNEQFF. In DNA, the CDR3 is TGTGCCAGCAGCCAAGGGGGCCCCTACAATGAGCAGTTCTTC.

Points on this clonotype: The CDR3 carries no conserved terminal phenylalanine or tryptophan, so it likely arises from a read error. No DNA is shown, since the ends of the CDR3 on it are uncertain; the CDR3 is the one TCRdb lists. The V gene is TRBV6-1, the J gene TRBJ1-6; the listed D gene, TRBD1, was not tested against the DNA. Looked up from germline, CDR1 is MNHNS and CDR2 is SASEGT. 12 amino acids form the CDR3, both terminal residues included. The CDR3 reads CASSEVGPPYPI.